This T cell receptor (beta chain) originates from a study of blood T cell repertoires in COVID-19. Only in-frame clones appear in the TCRdb table, and some are missing; sequencing was by immunoSEQ multiplex PCR. The sample includes a few hundred thousand clones, approximately 89% of them seen just once. The CDR3 has 15 amino acids. CDR1 and CDR2 (germline): ENHRY, SYGVKD. Trimming shortened V by 3 bases and J by 7 bases, and 15 bases separated the two germline ends. The receptor was isolated from a woman aged 40 to 55 who had recovered from COVID-19. J is TRBJ1-4 and V is TRBV10-3, with a possible D match to TRBD1 (6 bases). The sample comprised peripheral blood. The CDR3 reads CAISDGGRGSEKLFF. The CDR3 DNA follows: TGTGCCATCAGTGATGGAGGCAGGGGTAGTGAAAAACTGTTTTTT.